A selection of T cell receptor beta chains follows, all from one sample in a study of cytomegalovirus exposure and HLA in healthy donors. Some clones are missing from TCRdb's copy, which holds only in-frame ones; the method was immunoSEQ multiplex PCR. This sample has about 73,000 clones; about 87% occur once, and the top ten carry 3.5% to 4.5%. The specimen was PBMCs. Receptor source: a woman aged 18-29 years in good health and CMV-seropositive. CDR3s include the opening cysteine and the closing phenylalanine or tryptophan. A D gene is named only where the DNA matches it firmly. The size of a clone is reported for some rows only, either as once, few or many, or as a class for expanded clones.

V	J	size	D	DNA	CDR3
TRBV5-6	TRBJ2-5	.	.	TGTGCCAGCAGCTTGGGGGCGCCTCAAGAGACCCAGTACTTC	CASSLGAPQETQYF
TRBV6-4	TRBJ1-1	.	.	TGTGCCAGCAGTGAGCGAGGCACGAACACTGAAGCTTTCTTT	CASSERGTNTEAFF
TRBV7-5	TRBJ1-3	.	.	TGTGCCAGAAGCCCAGGCCGGCAGGAATACACCATATATTTT	CARSPGRQEYTIYF
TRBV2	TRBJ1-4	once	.	TGTGCCAGCTCTATCGGGGGGCGCGGTGAAAAACTGTTTTTT	CASSIGGRGEKLFF
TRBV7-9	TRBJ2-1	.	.	TGTGCCAGCAGCTTAGAACCCGGTGAGCAGTTCTTC	CASSLEPGEQFF
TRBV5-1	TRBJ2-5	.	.	TGCGCCAGCAGCCGAACCAGGGGGGCTGGAGAGACCCAGTACTTC	CASSRTRGAGETQYF
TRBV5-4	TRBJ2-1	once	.	TGTGCCAGCAGCTTCCCTAGCGCTTACTACAATGAGCAGTTCTTC	CASSFPSAYYNEQFF
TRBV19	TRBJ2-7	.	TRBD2	TGTGCCAGTAGTTACCCAGGTCTCCGGGAGGACCAGTACTTC	CASSYPGLREDQYF
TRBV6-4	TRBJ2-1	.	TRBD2	TGTGCCAGCAGTGCCGTACTAGCGGGAGGGCCCCATGAGCAGTTCTTC	CASSAVLAGGPHEQFF
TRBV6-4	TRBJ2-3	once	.	TGTGCCAGCAGTGACTCCAGCGGCCCCACAGATACGCAGTATTTT	CASSDSSGPTDTQYF
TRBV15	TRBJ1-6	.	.	TGTGCCACCACCATTGACCGGGACAAAAAGTCCCTTTATAATTCACCCCTCCACTTT	CATTIDRDKKSLYNSPLHF
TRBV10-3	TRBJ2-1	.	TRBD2	TGTGCCATCCGAGCGGGGGTCTACAATGAGCAGTTCTTC	CAIRAGVYNEQFF
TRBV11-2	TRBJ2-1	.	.	TGTGCCAGCAGCCCATACCTGGGGACAACTATCAATGAGCAGTTCTTC	CASSPYLGTTINEQFF
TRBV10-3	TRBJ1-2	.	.	TGTGCCACCAAATCTCGGACAGAAACTAACTATGGCTACACCTTC	CATKSRTETNYGYTF
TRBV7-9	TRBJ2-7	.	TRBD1	TGTGCCAGCAGCTTAATGGGACAGGGGTTCGGCGAGCAGTACTTC	CASSLMGQGFGEQYF
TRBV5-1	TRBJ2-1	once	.	TGCGCCAGCAGCTTGACGGGAACTAACTACAATGAGCAGTTCTTC	CASSLTGTNYNEQFF
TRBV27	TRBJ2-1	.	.	TGTGCCAGCGGCCAGGGTAGCTACAATGAGCAGTTCTTC	CASGQGSYNEQFF
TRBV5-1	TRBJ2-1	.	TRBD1	TGCGCCAGCAGCTCTAACAGGGGCAATGAGCAGTTCTTC	CASSSNRGNEQFF
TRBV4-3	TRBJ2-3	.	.	TGCGCCAGCAGCCAAAGAGGCGCGGAAGATACGCAGTATTTT	CASSQRGAEDTQYF
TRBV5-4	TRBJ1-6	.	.	TGTGCCAGCAGCTTGTCCCTTCAGGCACCCCTCCACTTT	CASSLSLQAPLHF
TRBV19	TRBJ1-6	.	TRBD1	TGTGCCAGTAGTATATCCGGGACAGGCTCAACCCGGGATTCACCCCTCCACTTT	CASSISGTGSTRDSPLHF
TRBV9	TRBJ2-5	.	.	TGTGCCAGCAGCGTAGACCCGGGGGAGACCCAGTACTTC	CASSVDPGETQYF
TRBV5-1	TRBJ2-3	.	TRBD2	TGCGCCAGCAGGTACAAGCTCGGGACTAGCGGGGGGATGACAGATACGCAGTATTTT	CASRYKLGTSGGMTDTQYF
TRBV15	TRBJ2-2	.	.	TGTGCCACCAGCAGAGAAGGCAGGGAAGTCGGGGAGCTGTTTTTT	CATSREGREVGELFF
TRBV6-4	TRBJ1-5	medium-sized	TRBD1	TGTGCCAGCAGGGACAGGGGGAGCAATCAGCCCCAGCATTTT	CASRDRGSNQPQHF
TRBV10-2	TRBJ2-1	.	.	TGCGCCAGCACGGGGGGCGGGAATGAGCAGTTCTTC	CASTGGGNEQFF
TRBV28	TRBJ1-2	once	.	TGTGCCAGCAGTATGGTATTGGGCCAAGCTAACTATGGCTACACCTTC	CASSMVLGQANYGYTF
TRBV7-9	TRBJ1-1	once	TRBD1	TGTGCCAGCAGCGTACCGGGACAGGGGAACACTGAAGCTTTCTTT	CASSVPGQGNTEAFF
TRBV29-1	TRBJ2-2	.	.	TGCAGCGTTGCAGGGGTCTTGGGCACCGGGGAGCTGTTTTTT	CSVAGVLGTGELFF
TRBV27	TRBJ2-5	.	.	TGTGCCAGCAGTCCCCAGGGGGGACCGTATTACACCCAGTACTTC	CASSPQGGPYYTQYF
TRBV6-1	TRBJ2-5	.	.	TGTGCCAGCAGGCGACTTTTTGAGACCCAGTACTTC	CASRRLFETQYF
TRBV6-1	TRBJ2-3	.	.	TGTGCCAGCAGTGAAGAGGGGGGGTCGGTAGATACGCAGTATTTT	CASSEEGGSVDTQYF
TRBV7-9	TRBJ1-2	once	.	TGTGCCAGCAGGGACGGACAGTCTCCCTGGGGCTACACCTTC	CASRDGQSPWGYTF
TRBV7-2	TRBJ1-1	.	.	TGTGCCAGCAGCGCGCGGACAACGATGAACACTGAAGCTTTCTTT	CASSARTTMNTEAFF
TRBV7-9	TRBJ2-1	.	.	TGTGCCAGCAGCTTAGCGGCAAACAATGAGCAGTTCTTC	CASSLAANNEQFF
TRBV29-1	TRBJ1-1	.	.	TGCAGCTCCCGCTCCGGGAACACTGAAGCTTTCTTT	CSSRSGNTEAFF
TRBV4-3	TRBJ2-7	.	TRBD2	TGCGCCAGCAGCCAACTAGCGGGGGGGCCCGACGAGCAGTACTTC	CASSQLAGGPDEQYF
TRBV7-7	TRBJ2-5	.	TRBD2	TGTGCTAGCAGCACCGGACTAGCGGGAGGCACGGAGACCCAGTACTTC	CASSTGLAGGTETQYF
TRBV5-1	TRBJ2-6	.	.	TGCGCCAGCAGCTTGTGGGGAAGCGGTGGGGCCAACGTCCTGACTTTC	CASSLWGSGGANVLTF
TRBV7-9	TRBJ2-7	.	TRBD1	TGTGCCAGCAGCTTATCGGGACAGGGAGCCTACGAGCAGTACTTC	CASSLSGQGAYEQYF